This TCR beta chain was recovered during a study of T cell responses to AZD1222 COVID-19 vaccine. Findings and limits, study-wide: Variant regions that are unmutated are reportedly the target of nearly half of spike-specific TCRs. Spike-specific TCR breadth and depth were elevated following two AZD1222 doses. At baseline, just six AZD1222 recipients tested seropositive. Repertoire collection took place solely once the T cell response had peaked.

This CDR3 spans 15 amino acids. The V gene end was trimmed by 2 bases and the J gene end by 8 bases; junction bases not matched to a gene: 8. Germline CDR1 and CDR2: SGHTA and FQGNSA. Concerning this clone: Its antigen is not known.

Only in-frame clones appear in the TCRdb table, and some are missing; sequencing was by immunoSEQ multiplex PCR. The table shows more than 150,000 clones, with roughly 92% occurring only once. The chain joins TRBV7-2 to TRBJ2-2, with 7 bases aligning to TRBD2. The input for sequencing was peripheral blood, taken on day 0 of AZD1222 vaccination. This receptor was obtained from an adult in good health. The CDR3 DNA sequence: TGTGCCAGCAGCTTAAGAGGACTAGAGGGGGGGGAGCTGTTTTTT. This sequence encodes CASSLRGLEGGELFF.